Listed below are T cell receptor beta chains from one sample, sequenced in a study of identifying expanded T cells in peripheral blood. The repertoire was sequenced with immunoSEQ multiplex PCR; TCRdb's copy has only in-frame clones and lacks some. The sample gives about 90,000 clones, approximately 83% of which show up once; about 5.6% is in the top ten. The sequencing sample was made of blood. Receptor source: a person aged 18-70 years in good health. Each CDR3 is given with its conserved first and last residue. Fields, in order: clone size, D gene, V gene, J gene, CDR3 DNA, CDR3 protein. A D gene is named only where the DNA matches it firmly. A row's size may be missing; if present it is once, few, many or a size class.

>-|-|TRBV10-3|TRBJ2-5
TGTGCCATCAGTGATCACTCTCGGGAGACCCAGTACTTC
CAISDHSRETQYF
>-|-|TRBV25-1|TRBJ2-3
TGTGCCAGCTCCAGGGTGGGGTCTAGCACAGATACGCAGTATTTT
CASSRVGSSTDTQYF
>-|TRBD1|TRBV11-3|TRBJ1-4
TGTGCCAGCACCTCGACAGGGACGAATGAAAAACTGTTTTTT
CASTSTGTNEKLFF
>few|TRBD1|TRBV18|TRBJ1-5
TGTGCCAGCTCACCTAACCCGCCTCAGGGGGCGGAGGGCAATCAGCCCCAGCATTTT
CASSPNPPQGAEGNQPQHF
>-|TRBD1|TRBV29-1|TRBJ1-2
TGCAGCGCGGACTCACAGGGGGCAAACTATGGCTACACCTTC
CSADSQGANYGYTF
>-|-|TRBV5-4|TRBJ2-1
TGTGCCAGCAGCGGGCAACAGGGTTATGAGCAGTTCTTC
CASSGQQGYEQFF
>few|-|TRBV7-9|TRBJ1-1
TGTGCCAGCAGCGTTAGGGGAACTGGAGACACTGAAGCTTTCTTT
CASSVRGTGDTEAFF
>-|TRBD2|TRBV10-3|TRBJ2-1
TGTGCCATTGTTGCGGGGGGGCCTCACAATGAGCAGTTCTTC
CAIVAGGPHNEQFF
>-|TRBD1|TRBV7-2|TRBJ1-2
TGTGCCAGCAGCTTAGGAGGACAGGGCAATGGCTACACCTTC
CASSLGGQGNGYTF
>-|TRBD1|TRBV27|TRBJ1-2
TGTGCCAGCAGTACGCACGGGACAGCCCTCCCCTACACCTTC
CASSTHGTALPYTF
>-|-|TRBV5-1|TRBJ2-7
TGCGCCAGCAGCTTGCAGGGGGGAGGGTACGAGCAGTACTTC
CASSLQGGGYEQYF
>-|-|TRBV19|TRBJ1-5
TGTGCCAGTAGTATAGATGGGTGGGCTGGGCAGCCCCAGCATTTT
CASSIDGWAGQPQHF
>-|-|TRBV9|TRBJ2-2
TGTGCCAGCAGCGTGGGGGCTCCCGGGGAGCTGTTTTTT
CASSVGAPGELFF
>-|TRBD1|TRBV7-2|TRBJ2-6
TGTGCCAGCAGCTTGACTCCGGGACAGGGTAATACTTTC
CASSLTPGQGNTF
>-|-|TRBV11-3|TRBJ2-6
TGTGCCAGCAGCTTGGGTGGGGGCGCCTCTGGGGCCAACGTCCTGACTTTC
CASSLGGGASGANVLTF
>-|-|TRBV7-9|TRBJ1-1
TGTGCCAGCAGCTTACGTCCAGTTTCTGAAGCTTTCTTT
CASSLRPVSEAFF
>-|TRBD1|TRBV7-9|TRBJ1-2
TGTGCCAGCAGCCGGCCGGGACAGGCCTTTAACTATGGCTACACCTTC
CASSRPGQAFNYGYTF
>-|-|TRBV7-2|TRBJ1-5
TGTGCCAGCAGCCTCGGACTGCCTAGGGGGCAGCCCCAGCATTTT
CASSLGLPRGQPQHF
>-|TRBD1|TRBV7-2|TRBJ1-5
TGTGCCAGCAGCTTACAGGGGGGGAGGAGTCAGCCCCAGCATTTT
CASSLQGGRSQPQHF
>-|-|TRBV13|TRBJ2-5
TGTGCCAGCAGCTTAGGCCCCGGGTCGAAAGAGACCCAGTACTTC
CASSLGPGSKETQYF
>few|-|TRBV2|TRBJ1-6
TGTGCCAGCAGGAACGCACAGAATTCACCCCTCCACTTT
CASRNAQNSPLHF
>few|-|TRBV6-5|TRBJ1-6
TGTGCCAGCAGTATCCAGGGGTCTGGGAATTCACCCCTCCACTTT
CASSIQGSGNSPLHF
>-|-|TRBV20-1|TRBJ1-1
TGCAGTGCTACGTTTGGGGGTGAAGCTTTCTTT
CSATFGGEAFF
>-|-|TRBV2|TRBJ1-4
TGTGCCAGCAGCGATGAAAAACTGTTTTTT
CASSDEKLFF
>-|TRBD1|TRBV9|TRBJ1-2
TGTGCCAGCAGCCTTGGACAGGGGGCGAGTGGCTACACCTTC
CASSLGQGASGYTF
>few|TRBD1|TRBV11-2|TRBJ1-2
TGTGCCAGCAGCCGGGACAGTGTCTATGGCTACACCTTC
CASSRDSVYGYTF
>-|-|TRBV4-3|TRBJ1-6
TGCGCCAGCAGCCAAGATCCCAGGGGCCACGGTTCACCCCTCCACTTT
CASSQDPRGHGSPLHF
>-|-|TRBV14|TRBJ2-6
TGTGCCAGCAGCCAACAATGGGGGGCCAACGTCCTGACTTTC
CASSQQWGANVLTF
>-|-|TRBV30|TRBJ1-1
TGTGCCTGGAGTGTGAGGTGGGGACACACTGGTTTTGAAGCTTTCTTT
CAWSVRWGHTGFEAFF
>-|-|TRBV19|TRBJ2-2
TGTGCCAGTAGTACCCTTAACACCGGGGAGCTGTTTTTT
CASSTLNTGELFF
>once|TRBD2|TRBV7-9|TRBJ2-2
TGTGCCAGCAGCTCTGGACTAGCGGGGGCGAACACCGGGGAGCTGTTTTTT
CASSSGLAGANTGELFF